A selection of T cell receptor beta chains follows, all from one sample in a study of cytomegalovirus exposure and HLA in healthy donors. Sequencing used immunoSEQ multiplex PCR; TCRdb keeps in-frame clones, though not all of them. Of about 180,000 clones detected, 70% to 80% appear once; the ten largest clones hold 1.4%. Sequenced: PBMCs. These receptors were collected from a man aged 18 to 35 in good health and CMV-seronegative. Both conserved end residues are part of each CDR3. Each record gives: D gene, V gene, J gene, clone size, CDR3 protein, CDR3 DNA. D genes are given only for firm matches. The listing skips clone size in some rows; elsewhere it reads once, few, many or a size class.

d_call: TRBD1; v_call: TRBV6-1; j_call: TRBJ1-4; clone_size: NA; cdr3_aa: CASSGTVNEKLFF; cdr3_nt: TGTGCCAGCTCCGGGACAGTCAATGAAAAACTGTTTTTT
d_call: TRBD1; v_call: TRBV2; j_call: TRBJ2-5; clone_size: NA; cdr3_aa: CASRRQGAEGETQYF; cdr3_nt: TGTGCCAGCAGGCGACAGGGGGCGGAGGGGGAGACCCAGTACTTC
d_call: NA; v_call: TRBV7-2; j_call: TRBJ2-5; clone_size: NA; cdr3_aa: CASSFGGGGETQYF; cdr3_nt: TGTGCCAGCAGCTTTGGCGGTGGGGGGGAGACCCAGTACTTC
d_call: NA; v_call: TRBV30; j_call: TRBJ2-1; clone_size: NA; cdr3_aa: CAWRGSSYNEQFF; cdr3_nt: TGTGCCTGGAGGGGGAGCTCCTACAATGAGCAGTTCTTC
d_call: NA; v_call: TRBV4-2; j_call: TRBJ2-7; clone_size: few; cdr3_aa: CASSQAADTGYEQYF; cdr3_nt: TGTGCCAGCAGCCAAGCAGCCGACACAGGGTACGAGCAGTACTTC
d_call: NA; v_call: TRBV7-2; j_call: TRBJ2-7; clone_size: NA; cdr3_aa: CASSSGTPRQQYF; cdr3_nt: TGTGCCAGCAGCTCTGGGACACCCCGGCAGCAGTACTTC
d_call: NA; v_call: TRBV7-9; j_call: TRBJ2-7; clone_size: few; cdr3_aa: CASSSQNFNEQYF; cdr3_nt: TGTGCCAGCAGCTCGCAGAATTTCAACGAGCAGTACTTC
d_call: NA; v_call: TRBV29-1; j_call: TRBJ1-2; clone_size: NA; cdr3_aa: CSVLGAEGYTF; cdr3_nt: TGCAGCGTTCTGGGGGCAGAAGGCTACACCTTC
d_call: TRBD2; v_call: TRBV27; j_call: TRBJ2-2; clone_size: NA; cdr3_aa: CASSLSGRAAGELFF; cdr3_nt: TGTGCCAGCAGTCTTAGCGGGAGGGCCGCCGGGGAGCTGTTTTTT
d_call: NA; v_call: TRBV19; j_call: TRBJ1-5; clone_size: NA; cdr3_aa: CAGRQGNQPQHF; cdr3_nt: TGTGCCGGGCGACAGGGCAATCAGCCCCAGCATTTT
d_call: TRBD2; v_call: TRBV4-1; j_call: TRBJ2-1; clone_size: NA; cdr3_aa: CASSQVWTSGSSNEQFF; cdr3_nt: TGCGCCAGCAGCCAAGTGTGGACTAGCGGGAGCAGCAATGAGCAGTTCTTC
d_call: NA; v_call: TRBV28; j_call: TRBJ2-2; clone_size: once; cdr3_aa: CASGQGRDTGELFF; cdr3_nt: TGTGCCAGCGGCCAGGGCCGAGATACCGGGGAGCTGTTTTTT
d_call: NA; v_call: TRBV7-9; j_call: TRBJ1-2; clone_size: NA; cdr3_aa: CASSLGGGTQGRSTF; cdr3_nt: TGTGCCAGCAGCTTAGGGGGAGGGACCCAAGGGCGCTCTACCTTC
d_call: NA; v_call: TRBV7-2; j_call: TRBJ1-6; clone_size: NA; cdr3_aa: CASSFGVKAGGSPLHF; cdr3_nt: TGTGCCAGCAGCTTCGGTGTGAAGGCCGGCGGGTCACCCCTCCACTTT
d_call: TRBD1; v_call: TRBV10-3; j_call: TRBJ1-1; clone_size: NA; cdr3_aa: CAIREAAGGSEAFF; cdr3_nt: TGTGCCATCCGCGAGGCGGCAGGGGGTTCTGAAGCTTTCTTT
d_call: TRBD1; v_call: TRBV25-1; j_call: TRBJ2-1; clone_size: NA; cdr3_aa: CASSGYQGQGTYNEQFF; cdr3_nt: TGTGCCAGCAGTGGCTACCAGGGACAGGGAACCTACAATGAGCAGTTCTTC
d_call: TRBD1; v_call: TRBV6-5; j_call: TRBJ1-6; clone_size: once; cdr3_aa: CASSYSLGTGDSPLHF; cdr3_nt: TGTGCCAGCAGTTACTCGTTAGGGACAGGGGATTCACCCCTCCACTTT
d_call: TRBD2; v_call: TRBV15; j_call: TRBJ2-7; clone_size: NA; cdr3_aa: CATSERTSAWGEQYF; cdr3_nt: TGTGCCACCAGCGAGCGGACTAGCGCTTGGGGCGAGCAGTACTTC
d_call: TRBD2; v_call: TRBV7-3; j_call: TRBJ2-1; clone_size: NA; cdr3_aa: CASSVAGGLSYDEQFF; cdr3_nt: TGTGCCAGCAGCGTAGCGGGAGGGCTATCGTACGATGAGCAGTTCTTC
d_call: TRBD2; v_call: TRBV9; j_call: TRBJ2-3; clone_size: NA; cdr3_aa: CASSPSGSSTDTQYF; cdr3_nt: TGTGCCAGCAGCCCGAGCGGGAGTAGCACAGATACGCAGTATTTT
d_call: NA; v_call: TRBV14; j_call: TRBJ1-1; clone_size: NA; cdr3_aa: CASSQELAGVEAEAFF; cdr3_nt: TGTGCCAGCAGCCAAGAGCTTGCAGGGGTAGAGGCTGAAGCTTTCTTT
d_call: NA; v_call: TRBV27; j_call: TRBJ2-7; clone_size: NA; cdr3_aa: CASSQFPSYEQYF; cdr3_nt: TGTGCCAGCAGTCAGTTCCCCTCCTACGAGCAGTACTTC
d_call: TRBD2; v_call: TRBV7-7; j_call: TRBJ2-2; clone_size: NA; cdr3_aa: CASSLTIAGGGTGELFF; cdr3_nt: TGTGCTAGCAGCTTAACTATAGCGGGAGGAGGGACCGGGGAGCTGTTTTTT
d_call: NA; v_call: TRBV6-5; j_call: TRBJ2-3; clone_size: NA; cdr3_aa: CASSYSSSQSLDTQYF; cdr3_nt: TGTGCCAGCAGTTACTCATCCAGTCAGTCCCTAGATACGCAGTATTTT
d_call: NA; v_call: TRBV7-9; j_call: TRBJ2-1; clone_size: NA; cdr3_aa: CASSDGQWYEQFF; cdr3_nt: TGTGCCAGCAGCGACGGACAATGGTATGAGCAGTTCTTC
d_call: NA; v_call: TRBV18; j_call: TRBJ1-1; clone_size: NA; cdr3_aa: CASSPVRSGNTEAFF; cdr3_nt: TGTGCCAGCTCACCAGTCCGATCAGGGAACACTGAAGCTTTCTTT
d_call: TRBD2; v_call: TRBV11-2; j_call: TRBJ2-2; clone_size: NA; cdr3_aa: CASRMGGTNTGELFF; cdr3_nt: TGTGCCAGCAGAATGGGGGGGACCAACACCGGGGAGCTGTTTTTT
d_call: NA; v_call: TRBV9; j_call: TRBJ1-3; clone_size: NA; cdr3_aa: CASSSSSLGNTIYF; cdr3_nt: TGTGCCAGCAGCTCGAGTAGTCTGGGAAACACCATATATTTT
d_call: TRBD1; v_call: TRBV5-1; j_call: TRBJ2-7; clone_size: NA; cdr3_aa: CASSKAGQGAYEQYF; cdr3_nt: TGCGCCAGCAGCAAGGCGGGACAGGGGGCCTACGAGCAGTACTTC
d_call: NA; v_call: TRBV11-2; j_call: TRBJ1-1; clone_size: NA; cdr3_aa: CASSVQGMLAFF; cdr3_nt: TGTGCCAGCAGCGTCCAGGGGATGCTTGCTTTCTTT
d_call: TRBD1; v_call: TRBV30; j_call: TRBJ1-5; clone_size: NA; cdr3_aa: CAWSPGQGDQPQHF; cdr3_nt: TGTGCCTGGAGTCCGGGACAGGGTGATCAGCCCCAGCATTTT
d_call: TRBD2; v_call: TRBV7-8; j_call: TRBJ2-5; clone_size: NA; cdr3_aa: CASSPPVSGSRETQYF; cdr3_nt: TGTGCCAGCAGCCCTCCGGTTAGCGGGAGTCGAGAGACCCAGTACTTC
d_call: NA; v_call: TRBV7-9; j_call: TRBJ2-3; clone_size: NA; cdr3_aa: CASSVLGTDTQYF; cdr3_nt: TGTGCCAGCAGCGTTCTTGGCACAGATACGCAGTATTTT
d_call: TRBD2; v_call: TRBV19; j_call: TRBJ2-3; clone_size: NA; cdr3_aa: CASSGEAGGPDTQYF; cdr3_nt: TGTGCCAGTTCGGGGGAAGCGGGAGGACCAGATACGCAGTATTTT
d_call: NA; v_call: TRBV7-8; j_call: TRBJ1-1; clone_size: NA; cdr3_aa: CASSPRVVTEAFF; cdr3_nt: TGTGCCAGCAGCCCCCGGGTAGTCACTGAAGCTTTCTTT
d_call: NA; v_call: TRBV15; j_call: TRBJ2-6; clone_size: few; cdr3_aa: CATSSLPLIGANVLTF; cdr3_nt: TGTGCCACCAGCAGCCTTCCCTTAATCGGGGCCAACGTCCTGACTTTC
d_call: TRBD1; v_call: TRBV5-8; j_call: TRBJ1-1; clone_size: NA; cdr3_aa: CASRIQGGGGGTEAFF; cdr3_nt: TGTGCCAGCAGAATACAGGGGGGCGGCGGTGGCACTGAAGCTTTCTTT
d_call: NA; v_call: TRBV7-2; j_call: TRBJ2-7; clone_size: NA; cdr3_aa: CASSPQGPYEQYF; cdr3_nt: TGTGCCAGCAGCCCCCAGGGTCCCTACGAGCAGTACTTC
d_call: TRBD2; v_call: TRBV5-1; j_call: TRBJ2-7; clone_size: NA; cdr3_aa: CASSPWTSGLPTFYEQYF; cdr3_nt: TGCGCCAGCAGCCCATGGACTAGCGGGTTACCTACTTTCTACGAGCAGTACTTC
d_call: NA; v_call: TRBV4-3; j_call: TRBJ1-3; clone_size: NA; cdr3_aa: CASSQTPESSGNTIYF; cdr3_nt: TGCGCCAGCAGCCAAACTCCGGAGAGCTCTGGAAACACCATATATTTT
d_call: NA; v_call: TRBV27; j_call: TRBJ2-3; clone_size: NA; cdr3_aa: CASSPDGVDTQYF; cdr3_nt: TGTGCCAGCAGCCCAGATGGTGTGGATACGCAGTATTTT
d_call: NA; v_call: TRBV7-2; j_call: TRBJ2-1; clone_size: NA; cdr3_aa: CASSLRGLWGEQFF; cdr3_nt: TGTGCCAGCAGCTTGCGGGGGCTGTGGGGTGAGCAGTTCTTC
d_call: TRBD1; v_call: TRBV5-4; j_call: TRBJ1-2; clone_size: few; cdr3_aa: CASSRTGIDGYTF; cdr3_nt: TGTGCCAGCAGCAGGACAGGGATCGATGGCTACACCTTC
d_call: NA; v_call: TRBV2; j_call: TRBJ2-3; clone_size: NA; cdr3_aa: CASGDLRMTDTQYF; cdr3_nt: TGTGCCAGCGGAGACCTGAGGATGACAGATACGCAGTATTTT
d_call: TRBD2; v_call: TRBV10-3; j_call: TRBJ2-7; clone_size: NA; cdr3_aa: CAISGGTNYEQYF; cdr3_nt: TGTGCCATCTCTGGCGGGACTAACTACGAGCAGTACTTC
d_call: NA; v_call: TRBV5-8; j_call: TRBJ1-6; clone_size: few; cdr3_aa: CASSPYNSPLHF; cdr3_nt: TGTGCCAGCAGCCCCTACAATTCACCCCTCCACTTT
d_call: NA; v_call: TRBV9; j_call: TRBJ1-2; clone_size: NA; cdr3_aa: CASSPSGSYGYTF; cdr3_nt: TGTGCCAGCAGCCCGAGTGGTAGCTATGGCTACACCTTC
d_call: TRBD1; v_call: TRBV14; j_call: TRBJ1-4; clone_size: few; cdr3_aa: CASSQGRTGKNEKLFF; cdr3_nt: TGTGCCAGCAGCCAAGGAAGGACAGGGAAGAATGAAAAACTGTTTTTT
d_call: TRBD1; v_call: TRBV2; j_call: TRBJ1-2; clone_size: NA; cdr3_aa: CASRQGSYYGYTF; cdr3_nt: TGTGCCAGCAGACAGGGGTCTTACTATGGCTACACCTTC
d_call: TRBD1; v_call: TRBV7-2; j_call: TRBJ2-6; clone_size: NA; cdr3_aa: CASSLAAGGFSGANVLTF; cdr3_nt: TGTGCCAGCAGCTTAGCGGCAGGGGGTTTCTCTGGGGCCAACGTCCTGACTTTC
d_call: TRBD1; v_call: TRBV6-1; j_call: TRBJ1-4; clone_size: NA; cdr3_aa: CASSGGGAGEKLFF; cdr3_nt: TGTGCCAGCAGTGGAGGGGGCGCGGGGGAAAAACTGTTTTTT
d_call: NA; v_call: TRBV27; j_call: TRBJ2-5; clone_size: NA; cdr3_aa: CASSLTGEETQYF; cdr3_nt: TGTGCCAGCAGCCTAACGGGGGAAGAGACCCAGTACTTC
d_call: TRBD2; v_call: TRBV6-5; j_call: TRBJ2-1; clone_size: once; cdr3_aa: CASRRTSGSYNEQFF; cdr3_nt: TGTGCCAGCAGGAGGACTAGCGGCTCCTACAATGAGCAGTTCTTC
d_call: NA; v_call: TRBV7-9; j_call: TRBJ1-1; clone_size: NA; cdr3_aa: CASSTPGGYTEAFF; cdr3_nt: TGTGCCAGCAGCACTCCGGGAGGGTACACTGAAGCTTTCTTT
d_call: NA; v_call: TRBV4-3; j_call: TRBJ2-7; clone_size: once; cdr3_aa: CASSQVSGRTYEQYF; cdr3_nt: TGCGCCAGCAGCCAAGTCTCAGGGCGGACCTACGAGCAGTACTTC
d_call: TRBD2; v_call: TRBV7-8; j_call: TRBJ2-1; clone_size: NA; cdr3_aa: CASSFSKTSGTGDEQFF; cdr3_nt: TGTGCCAGCAGCTTTTCGAAGACTAGCGGGACGGGTGATGAGCAGTTCTTC